One sample yielded the 2 T cell receptor beta chains listed below, sequenced in a study of blood T cell repertoires in COVID-19. Clones were sequenced by immunoSEQ multiplex PCR, and TCRdb holds only the in-frame ones, with some missing. The sample holds roughly 140,000 clones, approximately 90% seen once. Source material: peripheral blood. The receptors stem from a woman aged 60-70 years with active COVID-19.

The V gene is TRBV2, the J gene TRBJ1-3; 7 nucleotides agree with TRBD1. Germline lookup yields CDR1 SNHLY and CDR2 FYNNEI. V dropped 6 bases and J dropped 4; count of bases not matched to a gene: 15. The length of the CDR3 is 17 residues. The CDR3 DNA sequence: TGTGCCAGCAGCCACATCCGGAGGGACAGAGACGGAAACACCATATATTTT. This encodes CASSHIRRDRDGNTIYF. The entire variable domain, with the rest obtained from reference TRBV2 and TRBJ1-3, is as follows: EPEVTQTPSHQVTQMGQEVILRCVPISNHLYFYWYRQILGQKVEFLVSFYNNEISEKSEIFDDQFSVERPDGSNFTLKIRSTKLEDSAMYFCASSHIRRDRDGNTIYFGEGSWLTVV.

J is TRBJ2-7 and V is TRBV6-6, with 7 bases fitting TRBD1. J lost 2 bases, V lost 2 bases, and 6 bases had no gene match. The CDR3 contains 15 residues. Germline CDR1 and CDR2: MNHNY and SVGAGI (reference sequence). In DNA, the CDR3 is TGTGCCAGCAGTTACCTTGGGACAGCAGCCTACGAGCAGTACTTC. Translating gives CASSYLGTAAYEQYF.